Listed below are T cell receptor beta chains from one sample, sequenced in a study of blood T cell repertoires in COVID-19. Assay: immunoSEQ multiplex PCR; the TCRdb copy retains only in-frame clones and omits some. The repertoire holds about 340,000 clones, with under 95% as singletons. Sequenced input: PBMCs or T cells enriched from blood (not recorded which). These receptors were collected from a woman in her 30s who had recovered from COVID-19. The CDR3 runs from the conserved cysteine through the conserved F or W. D genes are given only for firm matches. For some rows the clone size is stated as once, few or many, or as a class when expanded; others skip it.

d_call clone_size j_call v_call cdr3_aa cdr3_nt
. . TRBJ1-5 TRBV28 CASLPSLSNQPQHF TGTGCCAGCCTTCCTTCACTTAGCAATCAGCCCCAGCATTTT
. . TRBJ2-5 TRBV6-2/TRBV6-3 CASSYGGTTQYF TGTGCCAGCAGTTACGGCGGGACCACCCAGTACTTC
TRBD2 few TRBJ2-2 TRBV20-1 CSASVDLTSGMNTGELFF TGCAGTGCTAGTGTAGACTTGACTAGCGGGATGAACACCGGGGAGCTGTTTTTT
. once TRBJ2-7 TRBV18 CASSPAITEGEQYF TGTGCCAGCTCACCAGCGATAACAGAGGGCGAGCAGTACTTC
. . TRBJ1-6 TRBV27 CASSLRSQGSNNSPLHF TGTGCCAGCAGTTTACGAAGTCAGGGTTCGAATAATTCACCCCTCCACTTT
. . TRBJ2-1 TRBV4-3 CASSQGQDLYNEQFF TGCGCCAGCAGCCAAGGACAGGATTTATACAATGAGCAGTTCTTC
. . TRBJ2-5 TRBV4-1 CASSQVLLIQETQYF TGCGCCAGCAGCCAAGTACTTCTTATTCAAGAGACCCAGTACTTC
TRBD1 . TRBJ1-3 TRBV19 CASSPLDRFAGNTIYF TGTGCCAGTAGTCCGTTGGACAGGTTTGCTGGAAACACCATATATTTT
. . TRBJ2-2 TRBV29-1 CSVGQIGELFF TGCAGCGTTGGACAAATCGGGGAGCTGTTTTTT
. . TRBJ1-2 TRBV12-2 CALMGGAEGYTF TGTGCGCTGATGGGGGGAGCGGAGGGCTACACCTTC
. . TRBJ2-7 TRBV25-1 CASSVTGPGYEQYF TGTGCCAGCAGTGTAACAGGGCCAGGCTACGAGCAGTACTTC
. . TRBJ1-5 TRBV6-5 CASTAGLDQPQHF TGTGCCAGCACGGCAGGGCTGGATCAGCCCCAGCATTTT
TRBD1 . TRBJ1-5 TRBV19 CASSQGAVAQQPQHF TGTGCCAGTAGCCAGGGGGCGGTGGCACAACAGCCCCAGCATTTT
TRBD1 . TRBJ1-2 TRBV6-2/TRBV6-3 CASSWVGTGGYTF TGTGCCAGCAGTTGGGTGGGGACAGGAGGCTACACCTTC
. . TRBJ1-4 TRBV9 CASSVQSTNEKLFF TGTGCCAGCAGCGTTCAGTCAACTAATGAAAAACTGTTTTTT
. . TRBJ2-2 TRBV5-4 CASSSPRGRSTGELFF TGTGCCAGCAGCTCCCCTCGGGGTCGTAGCACCGGGGAGCTGTTTTTT
TRBD2 . TRBJ2-7 TRBV7-2 CASSLDETSNFPEQYF TGTGCCAGCAGCTTAGACGAGACTAGCAATTTTCCCGAGCAGTACTTC
. . TRBJ2-2 TRBV2 CASNLGGDGELFF TGTGCCAGCAATTTGGGCGGGGACGGGGAGCTGTTTTTT
. . TRBJ1-6 TRBV6-5 CASSPRQGNSPLHF TGTGCCAGCAGTCCCCGGCAGGGTAATTCACCCCTCCACTTT
TRBD2 . TRBJ2-4 TRBV2 CASKRASGLTAGKNIQYF TGTGCCAGCAAGAGGGCTAGCGGGCTTACCGCGGGCAAAAACATTCAGTACTTC
. once TRBJ2-3 TRBV5-4 CASSLRTGTDTQYF TGTGCCAGCAGCTTGAGGACGGGGACAGATACGCAGTATTTT
. . TRBJ1-2 TRBV6-2/TRBV6-3 CASSQGLGGYTF TGTGCCAGCAGTCAGGGGCTCGGTGGCTACACCTTC
. . TRBJ1-5 TRBV7-9 CASSARGDQPQHF TGTGCCAGCAGCGCGCGGGGGGATCAGCCCCAGCATTTT
. . TRBJ2-7 TRBV4-2 CASSQEWPGASYEQYF TGTGCCAGCAGCCAAGAATGGCCGGGAGCCTCCTACGAGCAGTACTTC
. . TRBJ1-3 TRBV4-2 CASSQAGSFSGNTIYF TGTGCCAGCAGCCAAGCCGGTAGTTTCTCTGGAAACACCATATATTTT
TRBD1 . TRBJ1-5 TRBV6-5 CASSPGTGGFQPQHF TGTGCCAGCAGCCCGGGGACAGGGGGCTTTCAGCCCCAGCATTTT
. . TRBJ2-7 TRBV19 CASNPGLEVYEQYF TGTGCCAGTAACCCGGGCCTGGAGGTTTACGAGCAGTACTTC
. . TRBJ1-1 TRBV11-2 CASSLVGGKNTEAFF TGTGCCAGCAGCTTAGTTGGGGGCAAGAACACTGAAGCTTTCTTT
TRBD1 . TRBJ2-7 TRBV27 CASSPDRVTEEQYF TGTGCCAGCAGTCCGGACAGGGTGACGGAAGAGCAGTACTTC
TRBD1 . TRBJ1-5 TRBV7-2 CASRLGQGGQPQHF TGTGCCAGCAGGCTGGGACAGGGGGGTCAGCCCCAGCATTTT
TRBD1 . TRBJ1-6 TRBV28 CASSSPGQGAESPLHF TGTGCCAGCAGTTCTCCGGGACAGGGGGCGGAATCACCCCTCCACTTT
. . TRBJ2-5 TRBV5-1 CASSLGSKRGETQYF TGCGCCAGCAGCTTGGGGTCTAAAAGGGGAGAGACCCAGTACTTC
. . TRBJ1-1 TRBV5-5 CASSFPQGNTEAFF TGTGCCAGCAGCTTTCCCCAGGGGAACACTGAAGCTTTCTTT
. . TRBJ1-2 TRBV9 CASSGAGRNYGYTF TGTGCCAGCAGCGGCGCGGGACGGAACTATGGCTACACCTTC
. . TRBJ2-5 TRBV3-1/TRBV3-2 CASSQDWRGTQYF TGTGCCAGCAGCCAAGACTGGAGGGGGACCCAGTACTTC
. . TRBJ1-1 TRBV7-2 CASSLTVVTEAFF TGTGCCAGCAGCTTAACGGTTGTCACTGAAGCTTTCTTT
TRBD1 . TRBJ1-4 TRBV28 CASRVGTGGWKEKLFF TGTGCCAGCAGGGTTGGGACAGGGGGCTGGAAAGAAAAACTGTTTTTT
. . TRBJ2-5 TRBV6-6 CASSPGWRTDARETQYF TGTGCCAGCAGTCCCGGTTGGCGGACAGACGCTCGAGAGACCCAGTACTTC
. . TRBJ1-1 TRBV4-1 CASSTQNTPGNTEAFF TGCGCCAGCAGCACGCAAAACACCCCGGGGAACACTGAAGCTTTCTTT
. . TRBJ2-5 TRBV5-1 CASSLGGPGETQYF TGCGCCAGCAGCTTGGGTGGGCCTGGAGAGACCCAGTACTTC
TRBD1 . TRBJ1-2 TRBV2 CASSAQGNYGYTF TGTGCCAGCAGTGCACAGGGGAACTATGGCTACACCTTC
. . TRBJ1-1 TRBV4-1 CASSQDQRGGTVSFF TGCGCCAGCAGCCAAGATCAGCGGGGGGGAACTGTATCTTTCTTT
TRBD2 . TRBJ2-5 TRBV5-4 CASRLTSGRGETQYF TGTGCCAGCAGGCTGACTAGCGGGAGGGGCGAGACCCAGTACTTC
. . TRBJ2-7 TRBV11-2 CASSPERTGEQYF TGTGCCAGCAGCCCCGAGAGGACTGGAGAGCAGTACTTC
. once TRBJ1-2 TRBV11-2 CASSPHERVNYGYTF TGTGCCAGCAGCCCTCACGAGCGGGTGAACTATGGCTACACCTTC
TRBD1 few TRBJ2-2 TRBV6-1 CASSDGTANTGELFF TGTGCCAGCAGTGACGGGACAGCGAACACCGGGGAGCTGTTTTTT
TRBD2 . TRBJ2-2 TRBV18 CASSQGLADTGELFF TGTGCCAGCTCCCAGGGACTAGCCGACACCGGGGAGCTGTTTTTT
TRBD1 . TRBJ1-2 TRBV6-1 CASSEAPLDRAVFYGYTF TGTGCCAGCAGTGAAGCCCCCCTGGACAGGGCCGTCTTCTATGGCTACACCTTC